This TCR beta chain was captured by sequencing in a study of blood T cell repertoires in COVID-19. Overall study: PBMCs, B-cell-depleted T cells, or T cells were the source of the cDNA or gDNA that made up the material.

This CDR3 comprises 18 residues. Repertoires were generated with immunoSEQ multiplex PCR, while TCRdb's copy carries only in-frame clones and drops some. The table records around 150,000 clones, 80% to 95% of them present only once. Seattle cases were enrolled at active infection and followed longitudinally. The sequencing input was peripheral blood. The V and J genes are TRBV21-1 and TRBJ2-2; TRBD2, the D gene given by the table, was not confirmed from the DNA. TRBV21-1 corresponds to a pseudogene. This receptor was identified in a man between 25 and 39 years old with COVID-19, enrolled during active disease. CDR3 in amino acids: CASRGKVREGEDKGELFF. The DNA for the CDR3 is TGTGCCAGCAGGGGGAAGGTGCGGGAGGGTGAGGATAAGGGGGAGCTGTTTTTT.